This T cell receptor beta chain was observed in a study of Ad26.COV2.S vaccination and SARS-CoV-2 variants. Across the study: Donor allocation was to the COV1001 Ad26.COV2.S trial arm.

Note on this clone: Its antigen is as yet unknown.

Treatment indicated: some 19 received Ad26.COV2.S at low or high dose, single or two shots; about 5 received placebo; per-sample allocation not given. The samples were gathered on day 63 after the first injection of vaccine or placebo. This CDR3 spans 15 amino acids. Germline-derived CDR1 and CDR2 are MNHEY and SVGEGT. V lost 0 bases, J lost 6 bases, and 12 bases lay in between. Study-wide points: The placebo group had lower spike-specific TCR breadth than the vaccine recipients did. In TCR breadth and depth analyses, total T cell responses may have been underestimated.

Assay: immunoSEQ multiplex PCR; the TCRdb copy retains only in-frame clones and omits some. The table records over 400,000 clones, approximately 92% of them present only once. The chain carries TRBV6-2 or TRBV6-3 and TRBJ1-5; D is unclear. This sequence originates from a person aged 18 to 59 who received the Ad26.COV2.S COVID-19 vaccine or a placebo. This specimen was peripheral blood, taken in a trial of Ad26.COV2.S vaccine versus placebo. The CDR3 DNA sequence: TGTGCCAGCAGTTACTCGGGCCGACCGTCTCAGCCCCAGCATTTT. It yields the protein CASSYSGRPSQPQHF.